Following are 25 T cell receptor beta chains from one sample sequenced in a study of shared clonotypes between healthy human individuals. Method: immunoSEQ multiplex PCR; TCRdb's copy keeps in-frame clones and lacks some. The table shows about 1.4 million clones, with roughly 96% occurring only once. Sequencing used naive CD4+ T cells sorted from blood. Subset defined: CD45RA+ positively selected. The source is a young man in good health.

This clone was counted a single time. The gene calls are TRBV5-4 and TRBJ2-5; TRBD2 might be the D (5 bases). Deletions cut 0 bases from V and 4 bases from J, with 13 bases between. The CDR3 spans 15 residues. CDR1 and CDR2 (germline): SGHNT, YYREEE (reference sequence). The DNA for the CDR3 is TGTGCCAGCAGCTTGGGACTATCCCCCACAGAGACCCAGTACTTC. Amino acid sequence: CASSLGLSPTETQYF.

The genes are TRBV19 and TRBJ1-4, with 10 positions matching TRBD1. V trimming: 5 bases; J trimming: 8 bases; junction bases outside the gene matches: 11. Looked up from germline, CDR1 is LNHDA and CDR2 is SQIVND (reference sequence). The CDR3 runs 16 residues. Here the CDR3 reads CASSPRRDRGREKLFF. In nucleotides, the CDR3 is TGTGCCAGTAGTCCCAGGAGGGACAGGGGTCGAGAAAAACTGTTTTTT.

This clone has a single count. The chain has TRBV5-1 and TRBJ1-3, with unresolved D. Per germline, CDR1 SGHRS and CDR2 YFSETQ. The CDR3 totals 16 residues. Trimming left V 1 base short and J 1 base short, with 12 bases between. CDR3 DNA sequence: TGCGCCAGCAGCTTGAGTATAGCTGCTTCTGGAAACACCATATATTTT. It yields the protein CASSLSIAASGNTIYF.

The chain joins TRBV5-6 to TRBJ2-5, with 8 bases matching TRBD1. V lost 4 bases, J lost 7 bases, and 15 bases stayed unmatched. This CDR3 is built from 16 residues. Germline CDR1 reads SGHDT; CDR2 reads YYEEEE. CDR3 amino acids: CASSAHRDRFFGTQYF. In DNA, the CDR3 is TGTGCCAGCAGCGCACACCGGGACAGGTTTTTCGGGACCCAGTACTTC.

V gene TRBV19 combines with J gene TRBJ1-4, with D unclear. The CDR3 is 13 amino acids. Per germline, CDR1 LNHDA and CDR2 SQIVND (reference sequence). V was trimmed by 7 bases and J by 7 bases, leaving 13 bases between them. CDR3 loop: CASKTNSPEKLFF. The CDR3 nucleotides are TGTGCCAGTAAAACGAACAGTCCTGAAAAACTGTTTTTT.

This chain connects TRBV27 to TRBJ2-2; 8 bases align to TRBD1. From germline, CDR1 is MNHEY and CDR2 SMNVEV (reference sequence). The length of the CDR3 is 16 residues. The ends lost 5 bases at V and 3 bases at J; junction bases unmatched: 8. The CDR3 DNA reads as TGTGCCAGCAGTAGACAGGGGCCGTCGGACACCGGGGAGCTGTTTTTT. Its protein product is CASSRQGPSDTGELFF.

As regards this clone: One end of the junction is discordant with germline, which a read error may explain. The chain links TRBV18 to TRBJ1-1; 7 bases align to TRBD1. The CDR3 length is 13 residues. Germline V gene data show CDR1 as KGHSH and CDR2 as LQKENI. The CDR3 reads CASSPRQGPDAFF. CDR3 nucleotides: TGTGCCAGCTCACCACGACAGGGACCTGACGCTTTCTTT.

J is TRBJ1-5 and V is TRBV7-8; 8 bases fit TRBD1. Trimming cost V 2 bases and J 7 bases; bases outside gene matches: 4. There are 14 residues in the CDR3. The germline V gene encodes CDR1 SGHVS and CDR2 FQNEAQ. The CDR3 DNA reads as TGTGCCAGCAGCTTAACAGGGGGAGGGCAGCCCCAGCATTTT. Translated: CASSLTGGGQPQHF.

The chain carries TRBV18 and TRBJ2-7, with D perhaps matching TRBD2 (5 bases). Germline V gives CDR1 KGHSH, CDR2 LQKENI. There are 14 residues in the CDR3. V lost 11 bases and J lost 3, with 20 bases in between. DNA of the CDR3: TGTGCCGTCTCCGATGCGGGTGGGCACTACGAGCAGTACTTC. It is translated as CAVSDAGGHYEQYF.

This clone was seen only once. The chain links TRBV19 to TRBJ2-1; 15 bases are a match to TRBD2. The CDR3 spans 18 residues. CDR1 is LNHDA, CDR2 SQIVND, per germline (reference sequence). The V gene end was trimmed by 3 bases and the J gene end by 9 bases; junction bases not matched to a gene: 12. Here the CDR3 reads CASSIFLRGLAGGTEQFF. The CDR3 region has the DNA TGTGCCAGTAGTATCTTCTTAAGGGGACTAGCGGGAGGTACTGAGCAGTTCTTC.

The V and J genes are TRBV27 and TRBJ1-2, with D tentatively TRBD1 (6 bases). The CDR3 totals 11 residues. Trimming removed 8 bases at V and 4 bases at J, with 8 bases between. CDR1 and CDR2 (germline): MNHEY, SMNVEV (reference sequence). CDR3 region: CASGQTYGYTF. The CDR3 DNA reads as TGTGCCAGCGGACAGACCTATGGCTACACCTTC.

V is TRBV29-1 and J is TRBJ1-1; possibly TRBD1 for D (5 bases). Trimming removed 4 bases from V and 1 base from J, with 10 bases in between. The germline V gene encodes CDR1 SQVTM and CDR2 ANQGSEA. The CDR3 is made up of 13 amino acids. CDR3 in DNA: TGCAGCGTTGTAGCCAGGGAGAACACTGAAGCTTTCTTT. Translated, it gives CSVVARENTEAFF.

The chain couples TRBV29-1 to TRBJ1-1, with a tentative D call TRBD1 (6 bases). There are 14 residues in the CDR3. Deletions cut 0 bases from V and 5 bases from J, with 13 bases between. From germline, CDR1 is SQVTM and CDR2 ANQGSEA. The CDR3 loop is CSVEEVGRGTEAFF. CDR3 bases: TGCAGCGTTGAAGAGGTAGGCAGGGGAACTGAAGCTTTCTTT. The variable domain in full, completed from reference TRBV29-1 and TRBJ1-1, reads SAVISQKPSRDICQRGTSLTIQCQVDSQVTMMFWYRQQPGQSLTLIATANQGSEATYESGFVIDKFPISRPNLTFSTLTVSNMSPEDSSIYLCSVEEVGRGTEAFFGQGTRLTVV.

V and J are TRBV9 and TRBJ2-7; D is unclear. V lost 4 bases, J lost 6 bases, and 14 bases lay in between. The CDR3 spans 13 residues. Germline loops: CDR1 SGDLS, CDR2 YYNGEE. The CDR3 loop is CASSPVPRSEQYF. The DNA of the CDR3 is TGTGCCAGCAGCCCGGTCCCAAGGAGCGAGCAGTACTTC.

The chain is built from TRBV13 and TRBJ1-3, with unresolved D. Germline V gives CDR1 PRHDT, CDR2 FYEKMQ (reference sequence). The germline V and J ends were trimmed by 5 bases and 0 bases, with 11 bases remaining between them. The CDR3 has 15 residues. The CDR3: CASSVLGDSGNTIYF. For the CDR3, the DNA is TGTGCCAGCAGCGTCCTCGGGGACTCTGGAAACACCATATATTTT.

The DNA of the CDR3 is TGTGCCAGCAGTTTATTGGGGTCGGGGGGCAGTTACGAGCAGTACTTC. It translates to CASSLLGSGGSYEQYF. This chain links TRBV28 with TRBJ2-7; possible D gene TRBD2, 7 bases. CDR1 and CDR2 (germline): MDHEN, SYDVKM. Trimming shortened V by 1 base and J by 4 bases, and 17 bases separated the two germline ends. The CDR3 length is 16 residues.

The genes are TRBV27 and TRBJ1-1; the D is unclear. The germline CDR1 and CDR2 sequences are MNHEY and SMNVEV (reference sequence). The CDR3 length is 11 residues. V was cut by 6 bases and J by 11 bases, with 13 bases left in between. The CDR3 loop reads CASRTDGGAFF. The CDR3 DNA reads as TGTGCCAGCAGAACCGACGGAGGGGCTTTCTTT.

This rearrangement joins TRBV2 to TRBJ1-1; possible D gene TRBD1, 6 bases. This CDR3 region has 13 residues. Germline V CDR1 and CDR2: SNHLY, FYNNEI. The ends were cut back, 4 bases at V and 4 bases at J, with 10 bases in the middle. CDR3: CASSVGGLTEAFF. As DNA, the CDR3 is TGTGCCAGCAGTGTAGGGGGGCTCACTGAAGCTTTCTTT.

This clone was picked up one time. The rearrangement links TRBV7-2 to TRBJ1-2; the D gene is possibly TRBD1 (5 bases). V was clipped by 5 bases and J by 8 bases, with 18 bases between them. Per germline, CDR1 SGHTA and CDR2 FQGNSA. CDR3 size: 14 residues. The CDR3 DNA is TGTGCCAGCAGCCGCAATGGGGGGATGAACGGCTACACCTTC. Translating it yields CASSRNGGMNGYTF.

The CDR3 region has the DNA TGTGCCAGCAGTCTTGGGACTAGCGGGACAACAGATACGCAGTATTTT. This gives the protein CASSLGTSGTTDTQYF. The chain combines TRBV7-6 with TRBJ2-3; TRBD2 matches 13 bases. V trimming: 6 bases; J trimming: 3 bases; junction bases outside the gene matches: 6. The V gene's germline CDR1 is SGHVS and CDR2 FNYEAQ. This CDR3 comprises 16 residues. Supplemented by reference TRBV7-6 and TRBJ2-3, the full variable domain reads GAGVSQSPRYKVTKRGQDVALRCDPISGHVSLYWYRQALGQGPEFLTYFNYEAQQDKSGLPNDRFSAERPEGSISTLTIQRTEQRDSAMYRCASSLGTSGTTDTQYFGPGTRLTVL.

This clone was recorded only once. CDR3 residues: CASRGGAGRTDTQYF. The CDR3 bases are TGTGCCAGCAGGGGGGGTGCGGGTCGCACAGATACGCAGTATTTT. The rearrangement uses TRBV28 and TRBJ2-3, with D possibly TRBD2 on 6 matching bases. Germline CDR1 and CDR2: MDHEN and SYDVKM. Trimming took 6 bases from V and 1 from J, leaving 14 bases between them. This CDR3 is 15 amino acids long.

The CDR3 coding sequence is TGCAGTGCTGGGGCTGAAGCTTTCTTT. This sequence encodes CSAGAEAFF. The gene calls are TRBV20-1 and TRBJ1-1; D unresolved. Germline CDR1 reads DFQATT; CDR2 reads SNEGSKA (reference sequence). The V and J ends lost 5 bases and 6 bases respectively, with 4 bases between them. This CDR3 is built from 9 residues.

This rearrangement joins TRBV6-5 to TRBJ2-7; D is uncertain. Germline V gives CDR1 MNHEY, CDR2 SVGAGI. V gave up 2 bases and J gave up 4 bases, with 12 bases separating them. This CDR3 contains 14 residues. The CDR3 nucleotides read TGTGCCAGCAGTTACAGAGTTGAACATTACGAGCAGTACTTC. This gives the protein CASSYRVEHYEQYF.

This chain connects TRBV18 to TRBJ2-3, with 11 nucleotides matching TRBD2. The germline gives CDR1 KGHSH, CDR2 LQKENI. Trimming cost V 6 bases and J 6 bases; bases outside gene matches: 5. The CDR3 is 14 residues long. The CDR3 bases are TGTGCCAGCTCGGGAACTAGCGGGGGCGATACGCAGTATTTT. Translated: CASSGTSGGDTQYF.

The chain couples TRBV10-3 to TRBJ2-3, with TRBD2 matching over 10 bases. The CDR3 consists of 15 residues. Germline CDR1 is ENHRY and CDR2 is SYGVKD. V shed 5 bases, J shed 4 bases, and the junction held 6 bases outside the gene matches. The CDR3 region has the DNA TGTGCCATCAGTTATAAGCGGGAGGGCCCAGATACGCAGTATTTT. Translating it yields CAISYKREGPDTQYF.